This is a list of T cell receptor beta chains from one sample in a study of human T cells and chemical hapten exposure. Using its own MiXCR run on the RACE reads, TCRdb lists one record per CDR3 protein. The sample has about 43,000 distinct CDR3 sequences, approximately 3.4% seen once. Specimen: whole blood, collected in connection with sensitization to the hapten diphenylcyclopropenone (DPC). The receptor source for this set is a middle-aged man with alopecia areata. Some clones in this sample may be carry-over from other donors' samples. The CDR3 runs from the conserved cysteine through the conserved F or W. D genes are given only for firm matches. Size is stated as once, few or many counts, or a class when the clone is expanded.

TRBD1 TRBJ1-5 TRBV28 many TGTGCCAGCAGTCCCCAGGGACAGGGAAGGACCCAGCATTTT CASSPQGQGRTQHF
TRBD2 TRBJ2-3 TRBV5-1 many TGCGCCAGCAGCACCGCGACTAGCGGAACCCTCGATACGCAGTATTTT CASSTATSGTLDTQYF
. TRBJ2-3 TRBV5-4 many TGTGCCAGCAGCCCCGGAGACAGAGCCAAAAACACAGATACGCAGTATTTT CASSPGDRAKNTDTQYF
. TRBJ2-5 TRBV7-9 many TGTGCCAGCAGCTCTACCTTGACTGGACAAGAGACCCAGTACTTC CASSSTLTGQETQYF
TRBD1 TRBJ1-6 TRBV5-6 many TGTGCCAGCAGCAAAGGGACAGGGGGGGCTTCACCCCTCCACTTT CASSKGTGGASPLHF
. TRBJ2-3 TRBV13 many TGTGCCAGCAGTTTCCCAGGGAAAACAGATACGCAGTATTTT CASSFPGKTDTQYF
. TRBJ1-6 TRBV27 few TGTGCCAGCAGTTTATGGGTCAGGGCTCATTCACCCCTCCACTTT CASSLWVRAHSPLHF
TRBD1 TRBJ2-3 TRBV7-9 many TGTGCCAGCACCCTCGGGACAGGGGGTTCAGATACGCAGTATTTT CASTLGTGGSDTQYF
. TRBJ2-3 TRBV6-6 many TGTGCCACAAGGCGAGGTACGCAGTATTTT CATRRGTQYF
. TRBJ1-1 TRBV28 many TGTGCCAGCAGCCCACCGTACGCTTTT CASSPPYAF
TRBD1 TRBJ1-4 TRBV7-2 many TGTGCCAGCAGCGGACAGGGGGCAACTAATGAAAAACTGTTTTTT CASSGQGATNEKLFF